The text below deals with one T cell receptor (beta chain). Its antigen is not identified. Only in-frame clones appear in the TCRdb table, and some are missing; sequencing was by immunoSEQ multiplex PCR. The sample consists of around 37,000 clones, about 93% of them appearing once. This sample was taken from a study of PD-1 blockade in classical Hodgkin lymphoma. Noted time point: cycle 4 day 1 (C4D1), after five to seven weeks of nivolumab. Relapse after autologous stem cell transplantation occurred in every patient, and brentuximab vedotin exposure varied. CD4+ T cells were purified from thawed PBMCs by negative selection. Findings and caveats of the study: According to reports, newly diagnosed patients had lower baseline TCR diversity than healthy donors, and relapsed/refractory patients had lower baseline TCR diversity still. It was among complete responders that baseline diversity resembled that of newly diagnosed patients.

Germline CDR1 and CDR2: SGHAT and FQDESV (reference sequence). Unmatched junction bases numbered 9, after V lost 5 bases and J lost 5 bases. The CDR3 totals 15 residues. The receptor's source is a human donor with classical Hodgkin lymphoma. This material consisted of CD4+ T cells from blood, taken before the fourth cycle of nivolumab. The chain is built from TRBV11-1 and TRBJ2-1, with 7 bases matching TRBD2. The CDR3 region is CASSPWREFDNEQFF. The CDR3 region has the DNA TGTGCCAGCAGCCCCTGGCGGGAGTTCGACAATGAGCAGTTCTTC. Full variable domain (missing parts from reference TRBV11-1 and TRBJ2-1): EAEVAQSPRYKITEKSQAVAFWCDPISGHATLYWYRQILGQGPELLVQFQDESVVDDSQLPKDRFSAERLKGVDSTLKIQPAELGDSAMYLCASSPWREFDNEQFFGPGTRLTVL.